This entry is about one T cell receptor (beta chain). What it binds is unknown. A read error may produce the germline difference seen at one junction end. This specimen belongs to a study of cytomegalovirus exposure and HLA in healthy donors. As for the study in general: The early release's HLA-typed donors yielded tens of millions of unique TCRs.

It was with 60 Vbeta and 13 Jbeta primers that the PCR ran. Method: immunoSEQ multiplex PCR; TCRdb's copy keeps in-frame clones and lacks some. The table records 110,000 to 150,000 clones, about 82% of them present only once. CDR3 length equals 17 residues. Germline CDR1 reads MDHEN; CDR2 reads SYDVKM. Notes on the study in general: Researchers reported in a later analysis that a missense DCLRE1C variant was tied to TCR beta V- and J-gene trimming. In an earlier analysis, in several hundred donors, most V segments appeared productive either ~90% or ~30% of the time.

This TCR was sampled from a male donor in good health and CMV-seronegative. This chain uses TRBV28 with TRBJ1-1, with TRBD1 identical over 8 bases. The sample consisted of PBMCs. CDR3 nucleotides: TGTGCCAGCAGTCCGCCCAGGGGGCCTCTAATGAACACTGAAGCTTCCTTT. Its protein is CASSPPRGPLMNTEASF. Full variable domain (missing parts from reference TRBV28 and TRBJ1-1): DVKVTQSSRYLVKRTGEKVFLECVQDMDHENMFWYRQDPGLGLRLIYFSYDVKMKEKGDIPEGYSVSREKKERFSLILESASTNQTSMYLCASSPPRGPLMNTEASFGQGTRLTVV.